This TCR beta chain was profiled in a study of T-cell memory formation after mild COVID-19 (TCRdb year 2021). Regarding the complete study: Most TCR sequence clusters were specific to one of the two donors. Longitudinal TCRalpha and TCRbeta repertoire sequencing tracked T-cell clones expanding and contracting after mild COVID-19 in two donors. Two young, previously healthy adult volunteers made up the cohort, one male and one female. Overall study results and their limits: SARS-CoV-2 specificity was not confirmed for the second-wave clones peaking on day 37. From day 15 to 85, contracting clones showed balanced CD4/CD8 phenotypes, whereas a second wave of clones that expanded from day 15 to 37 leaned towards CD4+. Contracting CD4+ clones appeared mostly in the CM and EM memory subsets, whereas CD8+ clones were enriched in EMRA. The study included only a couple of mild cases, and larger cohorts that include severe cases with pre-infection samples were judged to be necessary. Some responding clones were found in pre-infection memory, which suggests that pre-existing cross-reactive memory T cells took part in the SARS-CoV-2 response.

PBMCs were isolated by Ficoll-Paque density gradient centrifugation. For sequencing, an Illumina NovaSeq 6000 was employed. Using 5'RACE with constant-segment primers, TCRalpha and TCRbeta cDNA libraries were constructed, with sample barcodes and unique molecular identifiers added in the process. RNA was extracted from every sample with Trizol reagent. The libraries were amplified in two PCR steps, and the second step added a second sample barcode and Illumina TruSeq adapters. The libraries were sequenced on an Illumina NovaSeq using 2 x 150 bp paired-end reads. In the authors' own workflow: Reads were demultiplexed and collapsed into UMI-guided consensus sequences with migec v1.2.7. Using mixcr v2.1.11, UMI consensuses were aligned to TRA and TRB V and J templates and then assembled into clonotypes. Expanded or contracted clonotypes were those called significant by both edgeR and NoisET, with noise models trained on biological replicates. For edgeR calls, the cutoffs were a false discovery rate-adjusted p below 0.01 and a log2 fold-change threshold of 1. As an exploratory analysis of dynamics, max-normalized trajectories of the 1000 most abundant clonotypes were examined with PCA combined with hierarchical clustering. The CD4 or CD8 phenotype of responding clones was assigned using the separately sequenced CD4+ and CD8+ repertoires. TCRdb took the public reads, trimmed them with fastp at Q25, ran MiXCR for clone calling and kept in-frame beta chains. Each CDR3 protein gets just one entry, which takes the most common genes and DNA from the rows behind it. The V and J calls were determined by TCRdb, not by the authors. This sample gives roughly 580,000 distinct CDR3 sequences in total; under 20% of them show up just once. The ten largest account for around 12% of the sample.

This clonotype was recorded a few times. This receptor's antigen is unknown. The sample holds no much larger clone one base away, and base qualities are not on file. The CDR3 starts with the cysteine, ends with the phenylalanine, and has 18 residues. Only CDR3 DNA remains: 54 bases, in frame from the first base. V loses 5 bases, J loses 3 bases, and the germline ends lie 20 bases apart. The chain is made from TRBV12-3 or TRBV12-4 and TRBJ1-6, and the D gene may be TRBD1, 6 bases matching. The receptor was isolated from an adult woman who had mild COVID-19 (a few samples of this study predate the infection). The sample titles of this study are shuffled in the database, so cell type and time point are left out; the donor was told from shared clones. Sequenced input: PBMCs or a T cell subset sorted from them (not recorded which). The nucleotides are TGTGCCAGCAGTAGTATCTTCCGGGGGGCCCTCTATAATTCACCCCTCCACTTT. The resulting protein is CASSSIFRGALYNSPLHF.